These 17 T cell receptor beta chains were all obtained from the same sample, sequenced in a study of immune characterization of retroperitoneal liposarcoma. MiXCR, run by TCRdb on the PCR reads, gives a single entry per CDR3 protein. Of more than 6,500 distinct CDR3 sequences listed, roughly two fifths are singletons. The sequenced sample was tumor tissue. The receptors were gathered from a male donor with retroperitoneal liposarcoma.

The gene calls are TRBV7-3 and TRBJ1-2; tentatively, D is TRBD1 (5 bases). Deletions cut 8 bases from V and 5 bases from J, with 21 bases between. This CDR3 is built from 15 residues. Germline CDR1 reads SGHTA; CDR2 reads FQGTGA. This CDR3 reads CASPSGWAGWYGYTF. The CDR3 bases are TGTGCCAGCCCCTCGGGATGGGCAGGGTGGTATGGCTACACCTTC.

This clonotype turned up a few times. J is TRBJ2-3 and V is TRBV12-3 or TRBV12-4, with D hard to call. V shed 0 bases and J shed 6 bases, with 1 base lying between them. The CDR3 is 11 amino acids. DNA of the CDR3: TGTGCCAGCAGTTTAGCGGATACGCAGTATTTT. Encoded protein: CASSLADTQYF.

The sample holds a few counts of this clonotype. V gene TRBV6-1 combines with J gene TRBJ2-7; 11 bases align to TRBD2. Unmatched junction bases numbered 5, after V lost 6 bases and J lost 1 base. Germline V CDR1 and CDR2: MNHNS, SASEGT. The CDR3 spans 15 residues. CDR3 loop: CASRRLAGFSYEQYF. The CDR3 DNA follows: TGTGCCAGCAGAAGACTAGCGGGGTTTTCCTACGAGCAGTACTTC.

In its sample, this clonotype was seen a few times. The chain has TRBV11-2 and TRBJ2-4; tentatively, D is TRBD1 (7 bases). Trimming took 5 bases from V and 13 from J, leaving 27 bases between them. The CDR3 extends over 16 amino acids. Germline lookup yields CDR1 SGHAT and CDR2 FQNNGV. CDR3 region: CASSTSRGTAKGEQYF. The CDR3, as DNA: TGTGCCAGCAGCACAAGCCGGGGGACAGCTAAAGGGGAGCAGTACTTC.

This clonotype was picked up many times. The V call is TRBV6-1, the J call TRBJ2-5, with 7 bases fitting TRBD2. Germline trimming cut 2 bases from V and 4 bases from J; bases unmatched to any gene: 7. The CDR3 covers 15 residues. CDR1 is MNHNS, CDR2 SASEGT, per germline. CDR3 nucleotide sequence: TGTGCCAGCAGTGAAAGCGGGATGGCGGGAGAGACCCAGTACTTC. The encoded protein is CASSESGMAGETQYF.

The sample holds a few counts of this clonotype. This chain links TRBV6-1 with TRBJ2-1; TRBD2 matches 7 bases. Trimming took 5 bases from V and 3 from J; bases not matched to a gene: 7. This CDR3 is 15 amino acids long. Germline CDR1 MNHNS, CDR2 SASEGT. CDR3 protein: CASSSPGLYYNEQFF. The CDR3, as DNA: TGTGCCAGCAGTTCACCGGGACTATACTACAATGAGCAGTTCTTC.

This clonotype is labeled as medium-sized (0.01 to 0.1%). The V call is TRBV6-6, the J call TRBJ2-1; 9 bases agree with TRBD2. The V gene's germline CDR1 is MNHNY and CDR2 SVGAGI (reference sequence). The CDR3 totals 15 residues. The junction had 9 bases not matched to a gene; V was cut back by 2 bases and J by 10 bases. CDR3 sequence: CASSYRSSGVHEQFF. The CDR3 nucleotides read TGTGCCAGCAGTTACCGGTCTAGCGGGGTCCACGAGCAGTTCTTC.

This chain connects TRBV6-9 to TRBJ2-1; 7 nucleotides match TRBD2. Judging by the DNA end, TRBJ2-7 fits better; the J call may be wrong. Germline loops: CDR1 MNHGY, CDR2 SVAAGI. The CDR3 consists of 17 residues. The CDR3 here is CASSYSLRGEIPYEQYF. The CDR3 DNA follows: TGTGCCAGCAGTTACTCCCTCCGGGGGGAGATACCCTACGAGCAGTACTTC.

This clonotype was seen more than once but under ten times. DNA for the CDR3: TGTGCCAGCAGTGAGACACCCTACAATGAGCAGTTCTTC. Its translation: CASSETPYNEQFF. The chain recombines TRBV6-1 with TRBJ2-1, with D unclear. With 3 bases removed from V and 2 bases from J, the gap between germline ends came to 5 bases. The CDR3 totals 13 residues. The germline gives CDR1 MNHNS, CDR2 SASEGT.

This clonotype is categorized as medium-sized. This rearrangement joins TRBV6-1 to TRBJ2-3, with D perhaps assigned TRBD1 or TRBD2 (5 bases each). This CDR3 region has 15 residues. Germline-derived CDR1 and CDR2 are MNHNS and SASEGT. The V end was cut by 5 bases, the J end by 2 bases, with 14 bases between. The CDR3 is CASSTTGTPTDTQYF. In DNA form, the CDR3 reads TGTGCCAGCAGTACTACCGGGACCCCCACAGATACGCAGTATTTT.

The V and J genes are TRBV7-6 and TRBJ2-1, with 10 nucleotides matching TRBD1. The CDR3 has 15 residues. Germline CDR1 and CDR2: SGHVS and FNYEAQ. J lost 10 bases, V lost 3 bases, and 9 bases had no gene match. This chain's CDR3 is CASSLGQGSSYEQFF. The CDR3 DNA reads TGTGCCAGCAGCTTGGGACAGGGGAGCTCCTACGAGCAGTTCTTC.

The chain uses TRBV6-1 and TRBJ2-1; 9 nucleotides align to TRBD2. The J call may be faulty, since TRBJ2-7 better matches the DNA end. This CDR3 is 12 amino acids long. In germline, CDR1 is MNHNS, CDR2 SASEGT. The DNA of the CDR3 is TGTGCCAGTAGCTTGCGGGGGGGAGAGCAGTACTTC. Translation: CASSLRGGEQYF.

This clonotype is medium-sized. The V call is TRBV6-1, the J call TRBJ2-1; TRBD2 agrees at 11 bases. Gene TRBJ2-7 matches the end of the DNA better, so the J call may be wrong. Per the germline V gene, CDR1 is MNHNS and CDR2 is SASEGT. The CDR3 is 15 amino acids. This CDR3 reads CASKKGLAENYEQYF. CDR3 DNA: TGTGCCAGCAAGAAGGGACTAGCGGAGAACTACGAGCAGTACTTC.

This clonotype was counted ten times or more. The J gene is TRBJ2-7, the V gene TRBV7-6; 13 bases match TRBD2. CDR1 SGHVS and CDR2 FNYEAQ come from the germline V gene. This CDR3 spans 14 amino acids. The V and J ends lost 5 bases and 3 bases, in that order; junction bases with no gene match: 1. The chain's CDR3 is CASSRTSGSYEQYF. Here the CDR3 DNA reads TGTGCCAGCAGCCGGACTAGCGGGAGCTACGAGCAGTACTTC. Variable domain in full (rest from reference TRBV7-6 and TRBJ2-7): GAGVSQSPRYKVTKRGQDVALRCDPISGHVSLYWYRQALGQGPEFLTYFNYEAQQDKSGLPNDRFSAERPEGSISTLTIQRTEQRDSAMYRCASSRTSGSYEQYFGPGTRLTVT.

This clonotype is categorized as large (0.1 to 1%). This rearrangement joins TRBV11-2 to TRBJ2-3; TRBD2 agrees at 8 bases. CDR3 length: 15 amino acids. V was clipped by 1 base and J by 4 bases; unmatched bases: 4. Germline loops: CDR1 SGHAT, CDR2 FQNNGV. This CDR3 is CASSLAGGAPDTQYF. The CDR3 DNA reads TGTGCCAGCAGCTTAGCGGGGGGGGCCCCAGATACGCAGTATTTT.

This chain links TRBV27 with TRBJ2-3; D may be TRBD2 (6 bases). The CDR3 totals 17 residues. V lost 3 bases to trimming and J lost 4 bases, with 20 bases between them. Germline CDR1 is MNHEY and CDR2 is SMNVEV (reference sequence). The CDR3 loop is CASSFNPLALGADTQYF. The CDR3 nucleotides are TGTGCCAGCAGTTTCAACCCTCTAGCGCTTGGGGCAGATACGCAGTATTTT.

V is TRBV11-3 and J is TRBJ2-3, with D unclear. The CDR3 has 11 residues. V lost 5 bases, J lost 2 bases, and 2 bases lay in between. Per the germline V gene, CDR1 is SGHNT and CDR2 is YENEEA. CDR3 coding DNA: TGTGCCAGCAGCAACACAGATACGCAGTATTTT. Residues: CASSNTDTQYF.